Listed below are T cell receptor beta chains from one sample, sequenced in a study of cytomegalovirus exposure and HLA in healthy donors. Repertoires were generated with immunoSEQ multiplex PCR, while TCRdb's copy carries only in-frame clones and drops some. Among over 100,000 clones listed, nearly 65% were seen once. The specimen was PBMCs. All receptors derive from a human donor in good health. CDR3s include the opening cysteine and the closing phenylalanine or tryptophan. A D gene is named only where the DNA matches it firmly. Not every row has a clone size; where given, it reads once, few, many or a size class.

CDR3 DNA	CDR3 protein	D gene	J gene	V gene	clone size
TGCAGCGTTGACAGGGGGTCCTACAATGAGCAGTTCTTC	CSVDRGSYNEQFF	TRBD1	TRBJ2-1	TRBV29-1	NA
TGTGCCAGCAGCGAAAGGAGGAGATCGGATGAGCAGTTCTTC	CASSERRRSDEQFF	NA	TRBJ2-1	TRBV2	NA
TGTGCCAGCAGTTCCCGGGACAGGCACAATCAGCCCCAGCATTTT	CASSSRDRHNQPQHF	TRBD1	TRBJ1-5	TRBV28	NA
TGTGCCAGTAGGCAGTGGAGCACTGAAGCTTTCTTT	CASRQWSTEAFF	NA	TRBJ1-1	TRBV19	NA
TGTGCCAGTAGTATTGGTGCTGGGACAGGGAGGAAGGCTGAAGCTTTCTTT	CASSIGAGTGRKAEAFF	TRBD1	TRBJ1-1	TRBV19	NA
TGTGCCAGCAGCTCACCCAGGGAACCGCAGTACTTC	CASSSPREPQYF	NA	TRBJ2-7	TRBV7-9	NA
TGCGCCAGCAGCGGGACAGGGGTTTTCTCTGGGGCCAACGTCCTGACTTTC	CASSGTGVFSGANVLTF	TRBD1	TRBJ2-6	TRBV5-1	NA
TGTGCCAGCAGTGAAAAAACAGGGATCTACGAGCAGTACTTC	CASSEKTGIYEQYF	NA	TRBJ2-7	TRBV5-4	few
TGCGCCAGCAGCTTGGTCGACAGCTACGAGCAGTACTTC	CASSLVDSYEQYF	NA	TRBJ2-7	TRBV5-1	NA
TGTGCCAGCAGCGTAGTTTTAGGGGGCGAGCAGTACTTC	CASSVVLGGEQYF	NA	TRBJ2-7	TRBV9	once